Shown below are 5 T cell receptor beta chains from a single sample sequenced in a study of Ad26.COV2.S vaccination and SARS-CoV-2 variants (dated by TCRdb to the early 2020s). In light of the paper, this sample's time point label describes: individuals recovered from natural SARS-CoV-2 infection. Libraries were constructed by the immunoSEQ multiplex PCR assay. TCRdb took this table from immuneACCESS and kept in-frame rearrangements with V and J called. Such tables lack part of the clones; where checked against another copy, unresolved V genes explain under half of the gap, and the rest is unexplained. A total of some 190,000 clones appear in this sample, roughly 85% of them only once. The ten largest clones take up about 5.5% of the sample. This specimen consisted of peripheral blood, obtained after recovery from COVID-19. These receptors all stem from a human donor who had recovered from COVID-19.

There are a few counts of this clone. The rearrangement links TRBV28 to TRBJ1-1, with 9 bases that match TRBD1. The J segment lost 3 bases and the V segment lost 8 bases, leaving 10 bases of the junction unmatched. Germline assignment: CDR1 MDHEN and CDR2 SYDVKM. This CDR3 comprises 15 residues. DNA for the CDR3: TGTGCCAGCCCGGGACAGGGAAGAGGGGACACTGAAGCTTTCTTT. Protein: CASPGQGRGDTEAFF.

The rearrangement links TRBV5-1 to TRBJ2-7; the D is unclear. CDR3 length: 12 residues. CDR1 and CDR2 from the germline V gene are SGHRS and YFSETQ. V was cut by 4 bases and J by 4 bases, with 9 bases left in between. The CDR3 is CASSPDWYEQYF. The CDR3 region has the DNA TGCGCCAGCAGCCCCGACTGGTACGAGCAGTACTTC.

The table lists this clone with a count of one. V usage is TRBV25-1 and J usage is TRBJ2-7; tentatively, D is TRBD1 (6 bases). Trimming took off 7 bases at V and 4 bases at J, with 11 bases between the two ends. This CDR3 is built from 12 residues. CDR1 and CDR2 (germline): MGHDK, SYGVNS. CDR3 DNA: TGTGCCAGCACAGGGGCTACGTACGAGCAGTACTTC. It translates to CASTGATYEQYF.

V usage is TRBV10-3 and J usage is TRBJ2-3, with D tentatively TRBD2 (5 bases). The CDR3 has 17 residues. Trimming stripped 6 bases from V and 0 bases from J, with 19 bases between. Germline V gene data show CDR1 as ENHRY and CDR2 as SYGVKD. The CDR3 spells CAISPSRGGTSTDTQYF. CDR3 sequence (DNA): TGTGCCATCAGCCCATCCCGAGGAGGTACTAGCACAGATACGCAGTATTTT.

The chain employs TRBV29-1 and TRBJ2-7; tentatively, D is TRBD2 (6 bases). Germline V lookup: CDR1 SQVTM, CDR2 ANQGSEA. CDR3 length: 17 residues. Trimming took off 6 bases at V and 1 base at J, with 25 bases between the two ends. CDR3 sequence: CSVAPRFTSPGSYEQYF. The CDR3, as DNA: TGCAGCGTGGCACCCCGATTCACTAGCCCAGGTTCCTACGAGCAGTACTTC.